The 3 T cell receptor beta chains reported below all come from one sample, sequenced in a study of graft-versus-host responses after intestinal transplantation. The table came from immunoSEQ multiplex PCR; TCRdb's copy has only in-frame clones and leaves some out. Counted here are 150,000 or so clones, around 90% occurring once; the ten biggest clones make up roughly 0.2%. These TCRs are of unknown antigen specificity. The sample here was unstimulated CD4+ T cells sorted from spleen or lymph node cells, taken before intestinal transplant. Receptor source: a human donor who received an intestinal transplant.

With respect to this clone: At the DNA level, this CDR3 is encoded by other sequences in the same sample as well. The gene calls are TRBV5-1 and TRBJ2-7; D unclear. Germline CDR1 reads SGHRS; CDR2 reads YFSETQ. There are 12 residues in the CDR3. V gave up 2 bases and J gave up 4 bases, with 7 bases separating them. The CDR3 loop is CASSLTPYEQYF. CDR3 DNA: TGCGCCAGCAGCTTAACTCCTTACGAGCAGTACTTC.

The CDR3 region has the DNA TGCGCCAGCAGCTCTAGGGGTGACGAGCAGTACTTC. This sequence encodes CASSSRGDEQYF. The rearrangement uses TRBV5-1 and TRBJ2-7; D is possibly TRBD1 (5 bases). Germline-derived CDR1 and CDR2 are SGHRS and YFSETQ. Trimming took 3 bases from V and 5 from J, leaving 9 bases between them. The length of the CDR3 is 12 residues.

The rearrangement uses TRBV19 and TRBJ2-5, with 16 nucleotides matching TRBD2. This CDR3 is 18 amino acids long. After removal of 3 bases from V and 1 base from J, the junction contained 5 bases not matched to a gene. Germline CDR1 and CDR2: LNHDA and SQIVND (reference sequence). The CDR3 region is CASSISGTSGRAQETQYF. CDR3 DNA: TGTGCCAGTAGTATTTCCGGGACTAGCGGGAGGGCCCAAGAGACCCAGTACTTC.